The rows below give T cell receptor beta chains drawn from one sample of a study of blood T cell repertoires in COVID-19. Method: immunoSEQ multiplex PCR; TCRdb's copy keeps in-frame clones and lacks some. The sample yields 50,000 to 65,000 clones, about 83% seen once. Sequencing used peripheral blood. Source of these receptors: a human donor in a cohort sampled during active COVID-19. Each CDR3 is given with its conserved first and last residue. Expanded clones are given a class, and other clones once, few, many or no size at all.

clone_size	v_call	j_call	cdr3_aa
NA	TRBV19	TRBJ2-5	CASNERDRETQYF
few	TRBV7-6	TRBJ2-7	CASSLDAGGSSGRNEQYF
few	TRBV19	TRBJ1-1	CASSIGTDTNTEAFF
NA	TRBV6-5	TRBJ1-5	CASSYSYRGGQPQHF
once	TRBV7-8	TRBJ2-7	CASSLLAGGTYEQYF
once	TRBV29-1	TRBJ1-1	CSVGGQLNTEAFF
NA	TRBV7-9	TRBJ1-5	CASSAGRTGGWGNQPQHF
NA	TRBV6-5	TRBJ1-1	CASSDRTNTEAFF
NA	TRBV7-9	TRBJ1-3	CASSLGGGNTIYF
NA	TRBV25-1	TRBJ1-3	CASSSSGTGGNTIYF
NA	TRBV9	TRBJ1-1	CASSVVGGMNTEAFF
NA	TRBV18	TRBJ1-2	CASSLQDRGTVGYTF
NA	TRBV3-1/TRBV3-2	TRBJ2-3	CASSQGQGVESDTQYF
NA	TRBV11-3	TRBJ1-1	CASSPTGQGAAEAFF
NA	TRBV19	TRBJ2-1	CASSMWGVSYNEQFF
NA	TRBV11-1	TRBJ2-3	CASSTDGLTYSDTQYF
NA	TRBV19	TRBJ1-1	CASSWTGGNTEAFF
NA	TRBV5-5	TRBJ1-1	CASSLVRVGTEAFF
NA	TRBV19	TRBJ2-7	CASSRLAGSYEQYF
NA	TRBV2	TRBJ2-5	CASSEAGTGEETQYF
NA	TRBV27	TRBJ1-5	CASSVRGSNQPQHF
NA	TRBV18	TRBJ2-5	CASSPNSGYQETQYF
NA	TRBV15	TRBJ2-3	CATSRDSSTDTQYF
NA	TRBV11-2	TRBJ2-1	CASSLLPGLAFRGNEQFF
NA	TRBV4-1	TRBJ1-2	CASSQARLRELGDGYTF
NA	TRBV25-1	TRBJ2-4	CASSRGNLAKNIQYF
NA	TRBV11-2	TRBJ2-7	CASSLFSGEDEQYF
NA	TRBV6-5	TRBJ2-1	CASLSGSSYNEQFF
NA	TRBV7-8	TRBJ1-5	CASSYSADRQNQPQHF
NA	TRBV6-5	TRBJ2-3	CASIGEQGRRNTQYF
once	TRBV5-4	TRBJ2-2	CASSLGTGKTGELFF
NA	TRBV27	TRBJ2-3	CASSRDRGPSSTDTQYF
NA	TRBV19	TRBJ2-7	CASNPGGDYEQYF
NA	TRBV29-1	TRBJ2-1	CSVTLPTRTGSEQFF
NA	TRBV5-4	TRBJ1-5	CASSWGGSLTEPQHF
NA	TRBV10-3	TRBJ2-7	CAIKEQGAGEQYF
NA	TRBV18	TRBJ2-6	CASSPSGLLSSGANVLTF
once	TRBV18	TRBJ1-5	CASSPPTGGNQPQHF
NA	TRBV6-1	TRBJ1-5	CASSEDSRTGGVIWNQPQHF
few	TRBV3-1/TRBV3-2	TRBJ1-1	CASSSARQVTEAFF
NA	TRBV6-5	TRBJ2-2	CASDVTGSGTGELFF
NA	TRBV5-4	TRBJ1-6	CASSLGRLNTPLHF
NA	TRBV5-4	TRBJ2-1	CASTLNRDEQFF